Sequencing of this T cell receptor (beta chain) was carried out in a study of cytomegalovirus exposure and HLA in healthy donors. Study results and limitations: Listed as cytomegalovirus-associated were around 160 TCR beta chains. Later, an analysis showed that TCR beta chains associated with HLA were more clonally expanded than others that were equally common. Earlier analysis found most TCR beta V segments productive about 90% or about 30% of the time. In vitro work confirmed that a few CMV-associated chains recognize CMV antigens.

PCR was performed using 60 Vbeta and 13 Jbeta primers. Assay used: immunoSEQ multiplex PCR; TCRdb lists only in-frame clones, some missing. The data hold about 130,000 clones, with roughly three quarters observed a single time. Per the germline V gene, CDR1 is SGDLS and CDR2 is YYNGEE. With 0 bases clipped from V and 2 bases from J, the junction kept 14 bases outside the gene matches. The CDR3 is 19 amino acids. Comments on this clone: Antigen: not known.

The chain couples TRBV9 to TRBJ2-5; 9 bases are shared with TRBD1. Material for sequencing was PBMCs. This TCR was sampled from a man aged 30-40 years in good health and CMV-seronegative. This CDR3 reads CASSVGPGTGPGGQETQYF. The CDR3 coding sequence is TGTGCCAGCAGCGTAGGTCCCGGGACAGGGCCCGGAGGGCAAGAGACCCAGTACTTC.